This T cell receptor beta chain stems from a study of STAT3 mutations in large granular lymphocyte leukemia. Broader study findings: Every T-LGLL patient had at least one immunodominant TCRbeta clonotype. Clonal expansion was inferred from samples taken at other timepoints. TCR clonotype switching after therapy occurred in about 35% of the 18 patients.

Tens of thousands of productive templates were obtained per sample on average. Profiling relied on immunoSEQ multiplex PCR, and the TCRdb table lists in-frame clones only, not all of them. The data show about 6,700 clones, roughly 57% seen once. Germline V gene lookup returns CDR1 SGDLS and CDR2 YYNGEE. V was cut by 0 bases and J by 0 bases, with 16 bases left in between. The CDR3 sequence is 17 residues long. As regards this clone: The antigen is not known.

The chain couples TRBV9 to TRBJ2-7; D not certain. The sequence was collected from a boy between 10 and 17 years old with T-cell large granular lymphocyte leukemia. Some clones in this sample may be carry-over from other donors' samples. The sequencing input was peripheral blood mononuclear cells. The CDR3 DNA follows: TGTGCCAGCAGCGTAGAGCCCGACCCCCGAAGCTCCTACGAGCAGTACTTC. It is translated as CASSVEPDPRSSYEQYF.